This T cell receptor (beta chain) was found in a study of OX40 agonist ivuxolimab in advanced cancers. Regarding the study in general: The costimulatory receptor OX40 (CD134) was targeted by ivuxolimab, a fully human IgG2 agonistic monoclonal antibody. Intravenous ivuxolimab was administered to patients every 2 weeks at six dose levels: 0.01, 0.1, 0.3, 1.5, 3 and 10 mg/kg. Of the approximately 53 patients in dose escalation, 19 had hepatocellular carcinoma, roughly 15 had melanoma, 9 had renal cell carcinoma and 9 had head and neck cancer. A male proportion of roughly 80% and a mean age of 60 years, ranging from about 23 to 79, were recorded for the dose-escalation cohort. Patients were allowed to have had prior anti-PD-1, anti-PD-L1 or anti-CTLA-4 therapy, and around 40% of the dose-escalation patients had previously received checkpoint inhibitors. Three dose-escalation patients achieved partial responses, one with hepatocellular carcinoma and two with cutaneous melanoma. Peripheral TCRbeta sequencing aimed to test whether ivuxolimab altered TCR sequence diversity and caused clonal T-cell expansion. The paper reports the monotherapy dose-escalation portion (N ≈ 50 patients) of the phase I ivuxolimab trial. Overall study outcomes, separate from this receptor: In the 0.1-3.0 mg/kg groups, partial responders had among the lowest normalized peripheral clonal expansion, particularly in CD8+ T cells. Low levels of normalized T-cell clonal expansion were also seen in some patients who did not respond. The antigen specificity of the clonally expanded peripheral T cells was not determined. Clonal expansion of both CD4+ and CD8+ blood T cells was observed from baseline to week 6 at doses 0.1 to 3.0 mg/kg. On average, CD8+ T cells showed more expanded clones than CD4+ T cells after ivuxolimab.

Patients with a history of autoimmune disease or receiving systemic immunosuppression were excluded from the trial. Peripheral blood for TCR sequencing was collected from all dose cohorts at baseline, on cycle 4 day 1, and on cycle 7 day 1. Samples were obtained from an open-label, multicenter, first-in-human phase I dose-escalation trial of ivuxolimab. Adults with locally advanced or metastatic melanoma, renal cell, hepatocellular, or head and neck squamous cell carcinoma were enrolled in the trial. Before TCR sequencing, CD4+ and CD8+ T cells were separately sorted from peripheral blood. Genomic DNA was extracted from sorted cells for sequencing of the TCRbeta CDR3 region. The immunoSEQ Assay was used to sequence the TCRbeta CDR3 regions. TCRdb stores this immuneACCESS table with in-frame sequences only. Part of the clones is absent; in the studies checked, under half of the shortfall reflects unresolved V genes, and no reason is known for the rest. The sample contains about 98,000 clones, about 85% of them found a single time. Together, the top ten hold around 0.82% of the sample.

About this clone itself: Its cognate antigen has yet to be identified. No much larger clonotype is one base removed from it; base qualities were not supplied.

From a lookup of the germline V gene, CDR1 and CDR2 are SGHVS and FQNEAQ. Including cysteine and phenylalanine, the CDR3 has 15 amino acids. The entry retains the CDR3 DNA only, 45 bases that are in frame from base 1. Trimming removed 1 base from V and 4 bases from J, leaving 13 bases between the germline ends. Sequences were derived from CD4+ or CD8+ T cells sorted from blood, sampled in a trial of the OX40 agonist ivuxolimab. The clonotype was recovered from an adult with an advanced solid tumor such as melanoma, head and neck, liver or kidney cancer. The V and J genes are TRBV7-8 and TRBJ2-5; no confident D gene assignment can be made. The DNA sequence is as follows: TGTGCCAGCAGCTTAGAATCGCGGAGAGGAGAGACCCAGTACTTC. Translated, this gives CASSLESRRGETQYF.